The 15 T cell receptor beta chains reported below all come from one sample, sequenced in a study of memory CD4+ T cells and cytomegalovirus serostatus. The sort gate was single viable CD3+CD4+CD8-CD45RO+ cells for memory CD4+ T cells. Method: immunoSEQ multiplex PCR; TCRdb's copy keeps in-frame clones and lacks some. Among some 50,000 clones listed, 70% to 80% were seen once. The sequenced material came from memory CD4+ T cells from blood. These receptors were obtained from an adult in good health and CMV-seronegative.

The V call is TRBV7-2, the J call TRBJ2-2; either TRBD1 or TRBD2 may fit D (6 bases each). The CDR3 has 12 residues. The V gene lost 3 bases and the J gene lost 9 bases, with 8 bases spanning the gap. Germline V gene sequence: CDR1 SGHTA, CDR2 FQGNSA. CDR3: CASSLGGWELFF. Written as DNA, the CDR3 is TGTGCCAGCAGCTTGGGGGGCTGGGAGCTGTTTTTT.

The chain carries TRBV25-1 and TRBJ2-7; D may be TRBD2 (5 bases). The CDR3 sequence is 14 residues long. Germline loops: CDR1 MGHDK, CDR2 SYGVNS. Trimming removed 3 bases at V and 1 base at J, with 10 bases between. CDR3 sequence (DNA): TGTGCCAGCAGTGATTATACGGGGTCCTACGAGCAGTACTTC. Its protein product is CASSDYTGSYEQYF.

This clone occurred a few times. The chain is built from TRBV6-4 and TRBJ1-2; 10 bases match TRBD1. Per the germline V gene, CDR1 is MRHNA and CDR2 is SNTAGT. This CDR3 spans 15 amino acids. V gave up 3 bases and J gave up 4 bases; unmatched junction bases: 5. In DNA, the CDR3 is TGTGCCAGCAGTGAATTCGGGACAGGGGTCTATGGCTACACCTTC. It is translated as CASSEFGTGVYGYTF.

The chain couples TRBV6-6 to TRBJ1-4, with D maybe TRBD1 (6 bases). The CDR3 is 15 residues long. Per the germline V gene, CDR1 is MNHNY and CDR2 is SVGAGI (reference sequence). Trimming pared 5 bases from V and 5 bases from J, leaving 15 bases between. CDR3 loop: CASSTTHRANEKLFF. The CDR3 nucleotides read TGTGCCAGCAGTACTACACACAGGGCAAATGAAAAACTGTTTTTT.

The V and J genes are TRBV19 and TRBJ2-1, with 8 positions matching TRBD2. Germline V lookup: CDR1 LNHDA, CDR2 SQIVND (reference sequence). J gave up 5 bases and V 6 bases, and 12 bases lay outside the gene matches. This CDR3 is 16 amino acids long. The CDR3 DNA reads as TGTGCCAGTAGCCCCACGATAGCGGGGATGCACAATGAGCAGTTCTTC. Translation: CASSPTIAGMHNEQFF.

V is TRBV7-9 and J is TRBJ2-7; 8 bases line up with TRBD2. J gave up 5 bases and V 5 bases, and 14 bases lay outside the gene matches. The CDR3 contains 16 residues. CDR1 and CDR2 from the germline V gene are SEHNR and FQNEAQ (reference sequence). The CDR3 DNA is TGTGCCAGCAGCGTCATACCCCCGGGACTAGGTCACGAGCAGTACTTC. This encodes CASSVIPPGLGHEQYF.

A single count supports this clone. The chain links TRBV4-1 to TRBJ2-7, with a weak D call TRBD2 (6 bases). V dropped 6 bases and J dropped 0 bases, with 24 bases sitting between them. Germline V CDR1 and CDR2: MGHRA, YSYEKL. This CDR3 is 18 amino acids long. The chain's CDR3 is CASSRRNSGTASSYEQYF. CDR3 in DNA: TGCGCCAGCAGTCGAAGAAATTCCGGGACTGCGAGCTCCTACGAGCAGTACTTC.

This chain joins TRBV28 and TRBJ2-2, with a weak D call TRBD1 (6 bases). The CDR3 has 15 residues. Germline values: CDR1 MDHEN, CDR2 SYDVKM. V was clipped by 5 bases and J by 4 bases, with 14 bases between them. The CDR3, as DNA: TGTGCCAGCAGTCCACAGGGCCCGGGCACCGGGGAGCTGTTTTTT. As protein: CASSPQGPGTGELFF.

A note on this clone: Other DNA variants within this sample encode the same CDR3. The CDR3 DNA follows: TGTGCCAGCAGCTTAGGTCGCGGCAGGGGGGAAAACAATGAGCAGTTCTTC. Residues: CASSLGRGRGENNEQFF. This chain connects TRBV11-3 to TRBJ2-1; D may be TRBD1 (7 bases). The CDR3 totals 17 residues. V lost 1 base, J lost 5 bases, and 18 bases lay in between. Germline assignment: CDR1 SGHNT and CDR2 YENEEA. Using reference TRBV11-3 and TRBJ2-1 for the parts outside the CDR3, the full variable domain is EAGVVQSPRYKIIEKKQPVAFWCNPISGHNTLYWYLQNLGQGPELLIRYENEEAVDDSQLPKDRFSAERLKGVDSTLKIQPAELGDSAVYLCASSLGRGRGENNEQFFGPGTRLTVL.

The J gene is TRBJ2-1, the V gene TRBV4-2; D is unresolved. The V gene's germline CDR1 is LGHNA and CDR2 YNFKEQ. This CDR3 contains 13 residues. V lost 7 bases and J 1 base, leaving 8 bases between the germline ends. The CDR3 DNA reads TGTGCCAGCACCCCTCAGTCCTACAATGAGCAGTTCTTC. Translation: CASTPQSYNEQFF.

This clone was seen only a few times. The chain links TRBV27 to TRBJ1-5, with 9 bases identical to TRBD1. There are 16 residues in the CDR3. Germline loops: CDR1 MNHEY, CDR2 SMNVEV (reference sequence). After removal of 4 bases from V and 1 base from J, the junction contained 5 bases not matched to a gene. The CDR3 reads CASSSTGGWSNQPQHF. Written as DNA, the CDR3 is TGTGCCAGCAGTTCCACAGGGGGCTGGAGCAATCAGCCCCAGCATTTT.

This clone turned up a few times. The rearrangement links TRBV27 to TRBJ2-3; D is uncertain. Per the germline V gene, CDR1 is MNHEY and CDR2 is SMNVEV (reference sequence). Trimming cost V 7 bases and J 2 bases, with 10 bases left between them. The CDR3 loop spans 13 amino acids. The chain's CDR3 is CASTTTSTDTQYF. In DNA, the CDR3 is TGTGCCAGCACCACCACGTCCACAGATACGCAGTATTTT.

The CDR3 coding sequence is TGTGCCAGTCACGACCTTCTAGGGGGGGCCTACGAGCAGTACTTC. It encodes CASHDLLGGAYEQYF. The J gene is TRBJ2-7, the V gene TRBV2; weak D call: TRBD2 (7 bases). In germline, CDR1 is SNHLY, CDR2 FYNNEI. Trimming shortened V by 9 bases and J by 2 bases, and 20 bases separated the two germline ends. CDR3 length: 15 amino acids.

DNA of the CDR3: TGTGCCAGCAGCTTAGGCGGCCAGGGCTGGTATGAAAAACTGTTTTTT. Translated: CASSLGGQGWYEKLFF. The genes are TRBV7-2 and TRBJ1-4, with a possible D match to TRBD1 (5 bases). Germline V gene lookup returns CDR1 SGHTA and CDR2 FQGNSA. CDR3 size: 16 residues. V was shortened by 1 base and J by 6 bases, with 15 bases between the two germline ends.

This chain joins TRBV27 and TRBJ1-1; the D is unclear. V dropped 5 bases and J dropped 1 base, with 14 bases sitting between them. This CDR3 has 15 residues. Germline V CDR1 and CDR2: MNHEY, SMNVEV (reference sequence). CDR3 nucleotide sequence: TGTGCCAGCAGTCCGAAAGGACGGAGGAACACTGAAGCTTTCTTT. Protein product: CASSPKGRRNTEAFF.